The T cell receptor beta chain described here comes from a study of PD-1 blockade in classical Hodgkin lymphoma. CDR3 length: 12 residues. CDR1 and CDR2 from the germline V gene are MNHNS and SASEGT. The germline V and J ends were trimmed by 6 bases and 6 bases, with 9 bases remaining between them. Study findings and constraints: Significantly greater TCR diversity emerged by C4D1 in CD4+ cells but not CD8+ cells. The study found complete responders had baseline diversity similar to newly diagnosed patients.

Brentuximab vedotin exposure varied, and every patient relapsed after autologous stem cell transplantation. Best responses were complete response, partial response or progressive disease. TCRdb's copy holds only in-frame clones and misses some; the assay was immunoSEQ multiplex PCR. Of over 50,000 clones in the sample, roughly 73% were seen once. In the case of this clone: Its antigen remains unidentified.

Sequenced here: peripheral blood mononuclear cells (PBMCs), sampled before the second cycle of nivolumab. The clonotype originates from a human donor with classical Hodgkin lymphoma. This chain joins TRBV6-1 and TRBJ2-1; D is unresolved. The CDR3 here is CASRGAVNEQFF. CDR3 coding DNA: TGTGCCAGCAGGGGCGCAGTCAATGAGCAGTTCTTC.